These 21 T cell receptor beta chains were sequenced from one sample in a study of OX40 agonist ivuxolimab in advanced cancers. Here immunoSEQ multiplex PCR was the method, and the copy in TCRdb shows in-frame clones only, minus some. This sample yields under 150,000 clones, of which approximately 94% are seen a single time; approximately 0.99% belongs to the top ten. The sequencing here drew on CD4+ or CD8+ T cells sorted from blood, taken in a trial of the OX40 agonist ivuxolimab. All receptors derive from an adult with an advanced solid tumor such as melanoma, head and neck, liver or kidney cancer.

A single count supports this clone. This sequence joins TRBV7-2 and TRBJ1-4; tentatively, D is TRBD1 (5 bases). V was trimmed by 3 bases and J by 6 bases, leaving 11 bases between them. Germline V gives CDR1 SGHTA, CDR2 FQGNSA. The CDR3 loop spans 14 amino acids. The CDR3: CASSLKGWDEKLFF. In nucleotides, the CDR3 is TGTGCCAGCAGCTTGAAGGGGTGGGATGAAAAACTGTTTTTT.

The V and J genes are TRBV18 and TRBJ2-2, with TRBD1 as a possible D gene (6 bases). This CDR3 comprises 16 residues. The V gene lost 4 bases and the J gene lost 0 bases, with 12 bases spanning the gap. The germline gives CDR1 KGHSH, CDR2 LQKENI. The CDR3 loop is CASSRSGTPNTGELFF. The CDR3 DNA sequence: TGTGCCAGCTCACGATCCGGGACACCGAACACCGGGGAGCTGTTTTTT.

The rearrangement uses TRBV11-2 and TRBJ2-2; possibly TRBD1 for D (5 bases). Germline V gene data show CDR1 as SGHAT and CDR2 as FQNNGV. The CDR3 has 16 residues. Trimming pared 3 bases from V and 8 bases from J, leaving 19 bases between. CDR3 amino acids: CASSFQGPVMKGELFF. CDR3 coding DNA: TGTGCCAGCAGCTTCCAGGGCCCCGTAATGAAGGGGGAGCTGTTTTTT.

The chain joins TRBV28 to TRBJ1-6, with 7 bases that match TRBD1. CDR3 size: 14 residues. V dropped 5 bases and J dropped 8; count of bases not matched to a gene: 6. CDR1 MDHEN and CDR2 SYDVKM come from the germline V gene. CDR3 in DNA: TGTGCCAGCAGTCCGGGACAGATCTATTCACCCCTCCACTTT. Amino acids: CASSPGQIYSPLHF.

J is TRBJ1-1 and V is TRBV7-2, with 8 bases aligning to TRBD1. CDR1 SGHTA and CDR2 FQGNSA come from the germline V gene. The CDR3 length is 14 residues. The ends lost 2 bases at V and 5 bases at J; junction bases unmatched: 4. CDR3: CASSLRQGRTEAFF. Written as DNA, the CDR3 is TGTGCCAGCAGCTTACGACAGGGGAGGACTGAAGCTTTCTTT.

The count of this clone is one. J is TRBJ2-1 and V is TRBV7-2; 10 nucleotides line up with TRBD2. Germline loops: CDR1 SGHTA, CDR2 FQGNSA. Germline trimming cut 3 bases from V and 4 bases from J; bases unmatched to any gene: 9. The CDR3 runs 17 residues. The CDR3 DNA reads TGTGCCAGCAGCTTCCGACTAGTGGGACTAGCGTACAATGAGCAGTTCTTC. Protein: CASSFRLVGLAYNEQFF.

The rearrangement uses TRBV6-4 and TRBJ1-6; D gene uncertain. Trimming removed 7 bases at V and 7 bases at J, with 11 bases between. This CDR3 contains 13 residues. The germline gives CDR1 MRHNA, CDR2 SNTAGT. CDR3 in amino acids: CASNQDGNSPLHF. DNA of the CDR3: TGTGCCAGCAACCAGGACGGCAATTCACCCCTCCACTTT.

The gene calls are TRBV4-2 and TRBJ2-1; weak D call: TRBD2 (5 bases). The CDR3 spans 12 residues. The V end lost 1 base, the J end lost 9 bases, and 7 bases lay between the germline ends. CDR1 is LGHNA, CDR2 YNFKEQ, per germline. CDR3 region: CASSQGRGEQFF. The CDR3 DNA reads TGTGCCAGCAGCCAAGGACGGGGTGAGCAGTTCTTC.

The chain links TRBV11-2 to TRBJ2-2, with D perhaps TRBD1 (6 bases). V gave up 2 bases and J gave up 3 bases, with 7 bases separating them. The length of the CDR3 is 14 residues. Looked up from germline, CDR1 is SGHAT and CDR2 is FQNNGV. This CDR3 reads CASSLRGYTGELFF. The DNA for the CDR3 is TGTGCCAGCAGCTTAAGGGGGTACACCGGGGAGCTGTTTTTT.

The chain uses TRBV6-6 and TRBJ2-5; possibly TRBD1 for D (6 bases). The germline gives CDR1 MNHNY, CDR2 SVGAGI (reference sequence). Trimming took off 5 bases at V and 0 bases at J, with 13 bases between the two ends. The CDR3 sequence is 15 residues long. The CDR3 loop is CASSPRTVHQETQYF. As DNA, the CDR3 is TGTGCCAGCAGTCCCCGGACAGTTCACCAAGAGACCCAGTACTTC.

The chain joins TRBV7-9 to TRBJ2-3, with D tentatively TRBD2 (5 bases). There are 16 residues in the CDR3. Trimming shortened V by 5 bases and J by 4 bases, and 19 bases separated the two germline ends. CDR1 is SEHNR, CDR2 FQNEAQ, per germline (reference sequence). DNA for the CDR3: TGTGCCAGCAGCCCACGGCGGGCCGGGATCGCAGATACGCAGTATTTT. Its translation is CASSPRRAGIADTQYF.

The chain is built from TRBV9 and TRBJ2-3, with 7 bases fitting TRBD2. The CDR3 loop spans 16 amino acids. CDR1 and CDR2 (germline): SGDLS, YYNGEE. With V trimmed by 6 bases and J by 1 base, 11 bases remained unmatched. CDR3 sequence: CASTPIGLAGTDTQYF. In DNA form, the CDR3 reads TGTGCCAGCACCCCTATCGGGCTAGCGGGCACAGATACGCAGTATTTT.

This chain connects TRBV30 to TRBJ2-3, with D hard to call. The CDR3 is 13 residues long. Germline V gene sequence: CDR1 GTSNPN, CDR2 SVGIG (reference sequence). V lost 2 bases, J lost 6 bases, and 12 bases lay in between. CDR3 region: CAWSTGARDTQYF. The CDR3 DNA reads TGTGCCTGGAGTACCGGAGCGCGGGATACGCAGTATTTT.

The rearrangement links TRBV5-6 to TRBJ2-1; D possibly matches TRBD1 or TRBD2 (6 bases each). This CDR3 contains 15 residues. In germline, CDR1 is SGHDT, CDR2 YYEEEE. The V and J ends lost 4 bases and 7 bases respectively, with 18 bases between them. Here the CDR3 DNA reads TGTGCCAGCAGCCGACGGCGAACAGGGAGGAATGAGCAGTTCTTC. Amino acid sequence: CASSRRRTGRNEQFF.

This chain uses TRBV18 with TRBJ2-7, with unresolved D. V was trimmed by 6 bases and J by 2 bases, leaving 11 bases between them. CDR1 and CDR2 from the germline V gene are KGHSH and LQKENI. The length of the CDR3 is 13 residues. The CDR3 reads CASSYGETYEQYF. CDR3 nucleotides: TGTGCCAGCTCTTACGGAGAGACCTACGAGCAGTACTTC.

The chain uses TRBV10-3 and TRBJ2-2; the D gene is possibly TRBD2 (6 bases). With 8 bases removed from V and 4 bases from J, the gap between germline ends came to 14 bases. The CDR3 loop spans 14 amino acids. CDR1 and CDR2 (germline): ENHRY, SYGVKD. CDR3 in DNA: TGTGCCATCTCCCCGGGAGATGGCACCGGGGAGCTGTTTTTT. It translates to CAISPGDGTGELFF.

The chain uses TRBV7-9 and TRBJ2-2; D is unresolved. Germline V gives CDR1 SEHNR, CDR2 FQNEAQ (reference sequence). This CDR3 spans 13 amino acids. The ends were cut back, 4 bases at V and 1 base at J, with 4 bases in the middle. The CDR3: CASSWRNTGELFF. Written as DNA, the CDR3 is TGTGCCAGCAGCTGGAGGAACACCGGGGAGCTGTTTTTT.

This chain connects TRBV7-2 to TRBJ2-5; TRBD2 aligns across 8 bases. After removal of 4 bases from V and 7 bases from J, the junction contained 17 bases not matched to a gene. In germline, CDR1 is SGHTA, CDR2 FQGNSA. This CDR3 is built from 17 residues. CDR3 loop: CASSSPISGASRGTQYF. The CDR3 bases are TGTGCCAGCAGCTCACCCATTAGCGGGGCCAGCCGTGGGACCCAGTACTTC.

This clone has just one count. The rearrangement uses TRBV19 and TRBJ2-5; weak D call: TRBD1 (6 bases). Trimming took off 5 bases at V and 5 bases at J, with 12 bases between the two ends. The germline CDR1 and CDR2 sequences are LNHDA and SQIVND (reference sequence). This CDR3 is built from 13 residues. The CDR3, as DNA: TGTGCCAGTAGTCGAGGTACAGGGGAGACCCAGTACTTC. Protein: CASSRGTGETQYF.

The chain is built from TRBV5-1 and TRBJ2-5; D call uncertain. Germline V gene sequence: CDR1 SGHRS, CDR2 YFSETQ. Trimming pared 0 bases from V and 2 bases from J, leaving 8 bases between. This CDR3 has 14 amino acids. In nucleotides, the CDR3 is TGCGCCAGCAGCTTGGAAAGGGTGCAAGAGACCCAGTACTTC. It encodes CASSLERVQETQYF.

This chain uses TRBV15 with TRBJ1-6; the D is unclear. The CDR3 has 17 residues. The V end was cut by 5 bases, the J end by 0 bases, with 14 bases between. Germline lookup yields CDR1 LNHNV and CDR2 YYDKDF (reference sequence). CDR3: CATSPPVGSSYNSPLHF. As DNA, the CDR3 is TGTGCCACCAGCCCCCCCGTCGGGAGCTCCTATAATTCACCCCTCCACTTT. Complete variable domain (other parts from reference TRBV15 and TRBJ1-6): DAMVIQNPRYQVTQFGKPVTLSCSQTLNHNVMYWYQQKSSQAPKLLFHYYDKDFNNEADTPDNFQSRRPNTSFCFLDIRSPGLGDTAMYLCATSPPVGSSYNSPLHFGNGTRLTVT.